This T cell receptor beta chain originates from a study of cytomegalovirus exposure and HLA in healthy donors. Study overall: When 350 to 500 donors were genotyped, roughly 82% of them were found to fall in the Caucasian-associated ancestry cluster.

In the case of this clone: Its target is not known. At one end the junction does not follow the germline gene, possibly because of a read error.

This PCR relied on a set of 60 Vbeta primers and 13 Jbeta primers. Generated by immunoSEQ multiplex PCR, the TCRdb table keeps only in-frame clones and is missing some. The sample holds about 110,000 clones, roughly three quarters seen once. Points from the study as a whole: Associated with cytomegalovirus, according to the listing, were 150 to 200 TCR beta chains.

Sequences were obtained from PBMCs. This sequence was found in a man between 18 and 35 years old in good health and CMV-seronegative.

The CDR3 nucleotides are TGTGCCAGCAGCTTGGAGGCAGGGGGCAAGGTTGGCTACCCCTTC. It translates to CASSLEAGGKVGYPF. The rearrangement uses TRBV5-4 and TRBJ1-2; 8 nucleotides align to TRBD1. Germline V gives CDR1 SGHNT, CDR2 YYREEE (reference sequence). The CDR3 totals 15 residues. The whole variable domain, filled in from reference TRBV5-4 and TRBJ1-2, reads ETGVTQSPTHLIKTRGQQVTLRCSSQSGHNTVSWYQQALGQGPQFIFQYYREEENGRGNFPPRFSGLQFPNYSSELNVNALELDDSALYLCASSLEAGGKVGYPFGSGTRLTVV.